This TCR beta chain was profiled in a study of cytomegalovirus exposure and HLA in healthy donors. The study, taken as a whole, reports: The study designated fewer than 200 TCR beta chains cytomegalovirus-associated.

Details on this clone: As yet, its antigen is unknown.

Using immunoSEQ multiplex PCR, the repertoire was profiled, and TCRdb retains in-frame clones only, with some absent. The sample has over 200,000 clones; about 86% are singletons. Germline loops: CDR1 MGHRA, CDR2 YSYEKL. The germline V and J ends were trimmed by 0 bases and 1 base, with 16 bases remaining between them. This CDR3 has 17 amino acids. The chain joins TRBV4-1 to TRBJ2-7; D not resolved. This receptor was obtained from a woman between 18 and 29 years old in good health and CMV-seronegative. Sequenced sample: PBMCs. CDR3 DNA: TGCGCCAGCAGCCAAGATCGCCCCCAGACAAGATCCTACGAGCAGTACTTC. This translates into CASSQDRPQTRSYEQYF.